Given below is one T cell receptor beta chain in context. The sample belongs to a study of blood T cell repertoires in COVID-19. Study at large: Whether acute or convalescent, the COVID-19 samples came from the United States, Italy and Spain. Sources were T cells, B-cell-depleted T cells, or PBMCs; the material itself was cDNA or gDNA.

CDR1 is LGHDT, CDR2 YNNKEL, per germline (reference sequence). The CDR3 runs 18 residues. Germline trimming cut 3 bases from V and 1 base from J; bases unmatched to any gene: 4. Methods used by the authors: Counts of nucleated cells, estimated from reference gene primer amplification, were obtained. TCRdb's table, derived via immunoSEQ multiplex PCR, lists solely in-frame clones and lacks some. Clone size and V and J calls were adopted from that table, with D and trimming inferred from the DNA. The table lists about 160,000 clones, approximately 86% of them singletons, with around 3.5% in the top ten.

Sequencing was done on a sample of peripheral blood. This chain uses TRBV3-1 (or the pseudogene TRBV3-2) with TRBJ2-3; 16 nucleotides align to TRBD2. The origin of this receptor is a man aged 70-80 years with acute or convalescent COVID-19. The CDR3 DNA sequence: TGTGCCAGCAGCCAGGGGACTAGCGGGAGGGCCGGCACAGATACGCAGTATTTT. It specifies CASSQGTSGRAGTDTQYF.